The clone carrying this T cell receptor beta chain was seen a single time. Its antigen is currently unknown. These data belong to a study of shared clonotypes between healthy human individuals. Study-wide results and limits: Clonotype sharing across several donors was observed for about 4.8% of naive CD4 clonotypes. What limited the represented genetic and exposure-history diversity was the small number of donors.

The ends lost 4 bases at V and 3 bases at J; junction bases unmatched: 4. The CDR3 runs 13 residues. The germline V gene has CDR1 SGHRS and CDR2 YFSETQ. Once extracted for a subset, genomic DNA was divided evenly among several immunoSEQ plates. Only in-frame clones appear in the TCRdb table, and some are missing; sequencing was by immunoSEQ multiplex PCR. The table records millions of clones, 85% to 95% of them present only once. This sequence was found in a man between 18 and 29 years old in good health. Some clones in this sample may be carry-over from other donors' samples. Sequences were obtained from naive CD4+ T cells from PBMCs. Subset of the sample: CD45RA+ positively selected. J is TRBJ2-7 and V is TRBV5-1, with 7 nucleotides matching TRBD1. CDR3 residues: CASSRDRNYEQYF. CDR3 in DNA: TGCGCCAGCAGCCGGGACAGAAACTACGAGCAGTACTTC.